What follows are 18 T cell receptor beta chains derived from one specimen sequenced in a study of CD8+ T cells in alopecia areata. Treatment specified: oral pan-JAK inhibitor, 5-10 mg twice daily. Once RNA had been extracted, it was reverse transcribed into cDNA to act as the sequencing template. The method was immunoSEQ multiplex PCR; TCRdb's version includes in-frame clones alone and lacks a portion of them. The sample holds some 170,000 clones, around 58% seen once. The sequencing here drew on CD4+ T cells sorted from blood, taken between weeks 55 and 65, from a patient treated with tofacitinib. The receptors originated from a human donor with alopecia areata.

The CDR3: CASRYQTGQGAYEQYF. The CDR3 coding sequence is TGTGCCAGTAGATATCAAACGGGACAGGGTGCCTACGAGCAGTACTTC. This chain joins TRBV19 and TRBJ2-7; 9 positions match TRBD1. The J segment lost 2 bases and the V segment lost 6 bases, leaving 11 bases of the junction unmatched. The CDR3 runs to 16 residues. Germline assignment: CDR1 LNHDA and CDR2 SQIVND (reference sequence).

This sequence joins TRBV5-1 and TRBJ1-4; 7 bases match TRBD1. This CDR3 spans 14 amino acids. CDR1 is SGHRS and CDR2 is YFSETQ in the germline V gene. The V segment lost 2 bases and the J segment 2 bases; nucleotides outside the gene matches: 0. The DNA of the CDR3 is TGCGCCAGCAGCTTCAGGGGGACTAATGAAAAACTGTTTTTT. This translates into CASSFRGTNEKLFF. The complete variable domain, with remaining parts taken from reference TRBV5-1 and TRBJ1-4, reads KAGVTQTPRYLIKTRGQQVTLSCSPISGHRSVSWYQQTPGQGLQFLFEYFSETQRNKGNFPGRFSGRQFSNSRSEMNVSTLELGDSALYLCASSFRGTNEKLFFGSGTQLSVL.

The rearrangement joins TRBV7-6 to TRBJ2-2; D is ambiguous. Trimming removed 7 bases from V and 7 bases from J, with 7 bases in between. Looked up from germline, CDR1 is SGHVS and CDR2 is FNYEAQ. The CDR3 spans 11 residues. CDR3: CASNTLGELFF. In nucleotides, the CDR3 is TGTGCCAGCAATACTCTCGGGGAGCTGTTTTTT.

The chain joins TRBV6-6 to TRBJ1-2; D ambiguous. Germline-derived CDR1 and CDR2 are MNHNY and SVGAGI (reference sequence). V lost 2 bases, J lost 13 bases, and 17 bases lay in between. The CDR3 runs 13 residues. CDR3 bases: TGTGCCAGCAGTTACACCGGACGGACGATCGCCACCTTC. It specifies CASSYTGRTIATF.

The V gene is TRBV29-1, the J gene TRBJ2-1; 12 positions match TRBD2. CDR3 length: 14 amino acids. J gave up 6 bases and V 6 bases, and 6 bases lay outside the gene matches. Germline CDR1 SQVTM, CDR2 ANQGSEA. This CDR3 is CSVRLAGVGNEQFF. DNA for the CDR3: TGCAGCGTGCGACTAGCGGGGGTTGGCAATGAGCAGTTCTTC.

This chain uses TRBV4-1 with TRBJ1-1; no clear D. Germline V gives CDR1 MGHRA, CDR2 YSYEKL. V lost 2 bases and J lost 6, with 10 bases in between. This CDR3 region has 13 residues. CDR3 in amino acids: CASSQPWGAEAFF. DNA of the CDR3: TGCGCCAGCAGCCAACCGTGGGGTGCTGAAGCTTTCTTT.

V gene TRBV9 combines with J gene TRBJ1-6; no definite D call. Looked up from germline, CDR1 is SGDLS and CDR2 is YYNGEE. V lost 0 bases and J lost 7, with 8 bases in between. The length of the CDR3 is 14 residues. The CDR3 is CASSVDNNNSPLHF. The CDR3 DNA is TGTGCCAGCAGCGTAGATAACAACAATTCACCCCTCCACTTT.

In DNA, the CDR3 is TGTGCCAGCAGTGAAGCGTACGGAAACACAGATACGCAGTATTTT. Translating it yields CASSEAYGNTDTQYF. V gene TRBV2 combines with J gene TRBJ2-3; D remains ambiguous. The CDR3 is 15 amino acids. Germline CDR1 SNHLY, CDR2 FYNNEI. Trimming cost V 0 bases and J 2 bases, with 9 bases left between them.

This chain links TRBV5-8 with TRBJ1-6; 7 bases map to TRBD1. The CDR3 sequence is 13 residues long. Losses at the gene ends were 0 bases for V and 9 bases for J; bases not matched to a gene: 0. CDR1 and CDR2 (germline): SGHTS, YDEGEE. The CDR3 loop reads CASSLDRGSPLHF. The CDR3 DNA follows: TGTGCCAGCAGCTTGGACAGGGGTTCACCCCTCCACTTT.

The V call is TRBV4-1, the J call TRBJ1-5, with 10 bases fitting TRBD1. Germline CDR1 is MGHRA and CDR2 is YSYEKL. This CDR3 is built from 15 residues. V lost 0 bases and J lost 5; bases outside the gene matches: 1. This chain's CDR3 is CASSQEGQGYQPQHF. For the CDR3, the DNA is TGCGCCAGCAGCCAAGAGGGACAGGGGTATCAGCCCCAGCATTTT.

CDR3 sequence: CAWKVSGGVYGYTF. CDR3 nucleotides: TGTGCCTGGAAAGTATCAGGGGGCGTCTATGGCTACACCTTC. The chain is built from TRBV30 and TRBJ1-2, with 8 bases fitting TRBD1. Germline V gene sequence: CDR1 GTSNPN, CDR2 SVGIG (reference sequence). The CDR3 is 14 residues long. V was clipped by 4 bases and J by 4 bases; unmatched bases: 8.

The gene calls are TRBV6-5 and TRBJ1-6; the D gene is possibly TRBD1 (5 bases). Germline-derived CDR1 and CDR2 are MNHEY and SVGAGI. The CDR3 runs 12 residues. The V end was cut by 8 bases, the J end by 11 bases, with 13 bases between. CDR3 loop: CASSWGDPPLHF. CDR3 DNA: TGTGCCAGCTCGTGGGGGGATCCACCCCTCCACTTT.

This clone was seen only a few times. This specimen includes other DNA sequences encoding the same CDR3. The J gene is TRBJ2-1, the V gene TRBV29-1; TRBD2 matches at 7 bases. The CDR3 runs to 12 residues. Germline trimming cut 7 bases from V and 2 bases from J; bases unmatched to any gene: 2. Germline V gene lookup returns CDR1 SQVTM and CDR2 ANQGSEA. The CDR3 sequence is CSGGGTYNEQFF. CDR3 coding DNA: TGCAGCGGCGGGGGAACCTACAATGAGCAGTTCTTC.

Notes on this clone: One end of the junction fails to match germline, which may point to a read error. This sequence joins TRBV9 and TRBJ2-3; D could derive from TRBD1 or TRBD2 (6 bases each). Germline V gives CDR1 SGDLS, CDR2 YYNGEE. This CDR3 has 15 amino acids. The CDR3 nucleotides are TGTGCCACCAGCCGCGGAGGGGGATCCGCAGATACGCAGTATTTT. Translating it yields CATSRGGGSADTQYF. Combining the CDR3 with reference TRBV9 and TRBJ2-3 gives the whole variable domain DSGVTQTPKHLITATGQRVTLRCSPRSGDLSVYWYQQSLDQGLQFLIQYYNGEERAKGNILERFSAQQFPDLHSELNLSSLELGDSALYFCATSRGGGSADTQYFGPGTRLTVL.

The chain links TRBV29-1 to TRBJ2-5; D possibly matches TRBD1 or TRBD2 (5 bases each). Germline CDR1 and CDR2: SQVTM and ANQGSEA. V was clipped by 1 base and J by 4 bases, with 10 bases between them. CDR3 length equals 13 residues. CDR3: CSVEGGSRETQYF. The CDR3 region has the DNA TGCAGCGTTGAAGGGGGGAGTAGAGAGACCCAGTACTTC.

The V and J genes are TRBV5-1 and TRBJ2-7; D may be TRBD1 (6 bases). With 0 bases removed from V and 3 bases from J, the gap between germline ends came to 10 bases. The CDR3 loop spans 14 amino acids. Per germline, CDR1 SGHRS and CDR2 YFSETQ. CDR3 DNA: TGCGCCAGCAGCTTGGGACAAGGGGGCTACGAGCAGTACTTC. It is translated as CASSLGQGGYEQYF. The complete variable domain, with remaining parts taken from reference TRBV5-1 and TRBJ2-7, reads KAGVTQTPRYLIKTRGQQVTLSCSPISGHRSVSWYQQTPGQGLQFLFEYFSETQRNKGNFPGRFSGRQFSNSRSEMNVSTLELGDSALYLCASSLGQGGYEQYFGPGTRLTVT.

In DNA, the CDR3 is TGTGCCAGCAGCTTAGGGCGGGGCCCAGATACGCAGTATTTT. Translating it yields CASSLGRGPDTQYF. The chain has TRBV7-2 and TRBJ2-3; perhaps TRBD2 as D (6 bases). V lost 1 base and J 4 bases, leaving 9 bases between the germline ends. This CDR3 has 14 amino acids. Per germline, CDR1 SGHTA and CDR2 FQGNSA.

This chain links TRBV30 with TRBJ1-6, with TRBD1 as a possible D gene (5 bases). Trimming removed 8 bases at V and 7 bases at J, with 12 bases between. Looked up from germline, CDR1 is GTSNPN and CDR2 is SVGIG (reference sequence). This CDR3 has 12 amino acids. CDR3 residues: CAGGLQNSPLHF. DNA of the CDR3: TGTGCCGGGGGACTCCAGAATTCACCCCTCCACTTT. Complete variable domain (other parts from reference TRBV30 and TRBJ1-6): SQTIHQWPATLVQPVGSPLSLECTVEGTSNPNLYWYRQAAGRGLQLLFYSVGIGQISSEVPQNLSASRPQDRQFILSSKKLLLSDSGFYLCAGGLQNSPLHFGNGTRLTVT.